These 8 T cell receptor beta chains originate from one sample sequenced in a study of chemoradiotherapy in HPV16-positive cancers. Only in-frame clones appear in the TCRdb table, and some are missing; sequencing was by immunoSEQ multiplex PCR. The sample lists about 31,000 clones, around 84% occurring once. The specimen comprised blood, sampled from a patient who underwent chemoradiotherapy. Every receptor here comes from a human donor with HPV-associated anogenital cancer.

This chain links TRBV19 with TRBJ1-5; D unclear. The V end was cut by 3 bases, the J end by 4 bases, with 7 bases between. From germline, CDR1 is LNHDA and CDR2 SQIVND (reference sequence). This CDR3 has 13 amino acids. CDR3 sequence reads: CASSITENQPQHF. Here the CDR3 DNA reads TGTGCCAGTAGTATCACAGAGAATCAGCCCCAGCATTTT.

This chain links TRBV6-5 with TRBJ1-1; D is ambiguous. The CDR3 runs 13 residues. Trimming removed 0 bases at V and 5 bases at J, with 7 bases between. CDR1 is MNHEY and CDR2 is SVGAGI in the germline V gene. CDR3 bases: TGTGCCAGCAGTTACTCGGTTGGTACTGAAGCTTTCTTT. This codes for CASSYSVGTEAFF.

This clone came up once. The rearrangement joins TRBV10-3 to TRBJ2-2; TRBD2 agrees at 9 bases. Trimming at V came to 2 bases and at J to 0 bases, leaving 7 bases not matched to a gene. CDR1 is ENHRY, CDR2 SYGVKD, per germline. CDR3 length: 18 residues. The CDR3 is CAISEVRAGGPNTGELFF. CDR3 nucleotide sequence: TGTGCCATCAGTGAGGTTCGAGCGGGGGGCCCGAACACCGGGGAGCTGTTTTTT.

J is TRBJ2-5 and V is TRBV10-3; D may be TRBD2 (6 bases). The CDR3 runs to 13 residues. Germline CDR1 and CDR2: ENHRY and SYGVKD. Trimming pared 6 bases from V and 4 bases from J, leaving 12 bases between. The DNA for the CDR3 is TGTGCCATCAGCGCGGGACTCAGAGAGACCCAGTACTTC. Translation: CAISAGLRETQYF.

The gene calls are TRBV19 and TRBJ2-7; 11 nucleotides line up with TRBD1. The CDR3 contains 14 residues. The trim removed 4 bases at V and 3 bases at J, leaving 2 bases unmatched. Germline CDR1 LNHDA, CDR2 SQIVND (reference sequence). The CDR3 nucleotides read TGTGCCAGTAGTACAGGGACAGGGGGCTACGAGCAGTACTTC. This sequence encodes CASSTGTGGYEQYF.

This clone occurred once. V and J are TRBV30 and TRBJ1-1, with TRBD1 as a possible D gene (6 bases). V lost 2 bases, J lost 6 bases, and 10 bases lay in between. The CDR3 has 12 amino acids. Germline-derived CDR1 and CDR2 are GTSNPN and SVGIG (reference sequence). In DNA, the CDR3 is TGTGCCTGGAGTCCCAGGACAGCTGAAGCTTTCTTT. Protein product: CAWSPRTAEAFF.

This clone was counted a few times. V usage is TRBV5-1 and J usage is TRBJ1-5; D ambiguous. The length of the CDR3 is 13 residues. Germline V lookup: CDR1 SGHRS, CDR2 YFSETQ. Trimming cost V 5 bases and J 4 bases, with 10 bases left between them. CDR3 coding DNA: TGCGCCAGCAGTTACGGAGATAATCAGCCCCAGCATTTT. Its translation: CASSYGDNQPQHF.

Only one count was recorded for this clone. CDR3 in amino acids: CASSSGGSRINYGYTF. CDR3 bases: TGTGCCAGCAGCTCAGGGGGATCCAGGATAAACTATGGCTACACCTTC. The genes are TRBV7-2 and TRBJ1-2, with TRBD1 matching over 7 bases. J gave up 2 bases and V 4 bases, and 10 bases lay outside the gene matches. The germline V gene has CDR1 SGHTA and CDR2 FQGNSA. CDR3 size: 16 residues.